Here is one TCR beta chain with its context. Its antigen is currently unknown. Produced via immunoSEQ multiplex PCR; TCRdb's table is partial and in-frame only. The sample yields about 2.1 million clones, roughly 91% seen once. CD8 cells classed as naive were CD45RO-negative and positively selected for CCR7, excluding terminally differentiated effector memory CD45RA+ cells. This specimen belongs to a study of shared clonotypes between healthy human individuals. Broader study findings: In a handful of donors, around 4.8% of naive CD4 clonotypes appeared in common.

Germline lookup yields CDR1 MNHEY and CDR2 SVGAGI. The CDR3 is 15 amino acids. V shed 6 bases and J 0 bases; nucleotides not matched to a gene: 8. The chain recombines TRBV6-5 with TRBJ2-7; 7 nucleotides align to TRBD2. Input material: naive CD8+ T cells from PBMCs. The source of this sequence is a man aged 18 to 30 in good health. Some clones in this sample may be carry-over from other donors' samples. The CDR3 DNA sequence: TGTGCCAGCAGCGAAAACTTAGCGGGCTCCTACGAGCAGTACTTC. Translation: CASSENLAGSYEQYF.